The 19 T cell receptor beta chains presented below share a single source sample, sequenced in a study of OX40 agonist ivuxolimab in advanced cancers. Using immunoSEQ multiplex PCR, the repertoire was profiled, and TCRdb retains in-frame clones only, with some absent. The data show about 77,000 clones, over 70% seen once. This material consisted of CD4+ or CD8+ T cells sorted from blood, taken in a trial of the OX40 agonist ivuxolimab. The receptors here all came from an adult with an advanced solid tumor such as melanoma, head and neck, liver or kidney cancer.

The chain links TRBV7-9 to TRBJ1-4; tentatively, D is TRBD1 (5 bases). Trimming took 2 bases from V and 5 from J, leaving 6 bases between them. Germline CDR1 is SEHNR and CDR2 is FQNEAQ (reference sequence). The CDR3 is 13 residues long. The CDR3 reads CASSLRQNEKLFF. The CDR3 region has the DNA TGTGCCAGCAGCTTAAGACAGAATGAAAAACTGTTTTTT.

The chain couples TRBV30 to TRBJ1-4; maybe TRBD1 (6 bases). The V gene lost 0 bases and the J gene lost 8 bases, with 16 bases spanning the gap. Germline V gene data show CDR1 as GTSNPN and CDR2 as SVGIG (reference sequence). The CDR3 is made up of 15 amino acids. DNA of the CDR3: TGTGCCTGGAGTGTAACCACAGGGTCACGGGAAAAACTGTTTTTT. It yields the protein CAWSVTTGSREKLFF.

The count of this clone is one. V usage is TRBV11-2 and J usage is TRBJ1-1, with D unresolved. The germline gives CDR1 SGHAT, CDR2 FQNNGV. The germline V and J ends were trimmed by 5 bases and 5 bases, with 15 bases remaining between them. The CDR3 runs 14 residues. The CDR3 here is CASSPGLPGTEAFF. The CDR3 DNA reads as TGTGCCAGCAGCCCCGGACTACCTGGGACTGAAGCTTTCTTT. The whole variable domain, filled in from reference TRBV11-2 and TRBJ1-1, reads EAGVAQSPRYKIIEKRQSVAFWCNPISGHATLYWYQQILGQGPKLLIQFQNNGVVDDSQLPKDRFSAERLKGVDSTLKIQPAKLEDSAVYLCASSPGLPGTEAFFGQGTRLTVV.

This chain joins TRBV5-1 and TRBJ2-3; D is tentatively TRBD1 or TRBD2 (6 bases each). The germline gives CDR1 SGHRS, CDR2 YFSETQ. V was cut by 4 bases and J by 1 base, with 13 bases left in between. The length of the CDR3 is 15 residues. CDR3 residues: CASSPRGDGTDTQYF. CDR3 DNA sequence: TGCGCCAGCAGCCCGAGGGGGGACGGCACAGATACGCAGTATTTT.

The V call is TRBV5-6, the J call TRBJ1-5; no clear D. V lost 4 bases and J lost 6, with 11 bases in between. Germline V CDR1 and CDR2: SGHDT, YYEEEE. The CDR3 is 13 residues long. CDR3 DNA sequence: TGTGCCAGCAGCCTGTCCCGTCGTCAGCCCCAGCATTTT. Its translation is CASSLSRRQPQHF.

V is TRBV5-6 and J is TRBJ1-3; D uncertain. Germline CDR1 is SGHDT and CDR2 is YYEEEE. V gave up 4 bases and J gave up 2 bases, with 10 bases separating them. The CDR3 runs 14 residues. CDR3 in amino acids: CASSPRTTGNTIYF. The CDR3 DNA reads TGTGCCAGCAGCCCGCGGACGACTGGAAACACCATATATTTT.

V is TRBV29-1 and J is TRBJ2-1; 9 bases agree with TRBD1. The trim removed 7 bases at V and 7 bases at J, leaving 5 bases unmatched. This CDR3 has 12 residues. In germline, CDR1 is SQVTM, CDR2 ANQGSEA. CDR3 coding DNA: TGCAGCGCCGGGACAGGGCCGAATGAGCAGTTCTTC. This gives the protein CSAGTGPNEQFF.

The chain joins TRBV11-2 to TRBJ1-1, with D unresolved. Germline V gene lookup returns CDR1 SGHAT and CDR2 FQNNGV. The ends were cut back, 1 base at V and 1 base at J, with 4 bases in the middle. The length of the CDR3 is 13 residues. CDR3 loop: CASSLVGNTEAFF. CDR3 DNA sequence: TGTGCCAGCAGCTTAGTCGGGAACACTGAAGCTTTCTTT.

V is TRBV5-1 and J is TRBJ2-1, with 8 positions matching TRBD1. The length of the CDR3 is 16 residues. Germline V lookup: CDR1 SGHRS, CDR2 YFSETQ. The V gene end was trimmed by 0 bases and the J gene end by 7 bases; junction bases not matched to a gene: 9. Written as DNA, the CDR3 is TGCGCCAGCAGCTTGGGCGACAGGGGCCGCTTTAATGAGCAGTTCTTC. Translated, it gives CASSLGDRGRFNEQFF.

The chain employs TRBV7-9 and TRBJ2-6; 10 bases agree with TRBD1. V shed 9 bases and J 1 base; nucleotides not matched to a gene: 6. There are 16 residues in the CDR3. In germline, CDR1 is SEHNR, CDR2 FQNEAQ (reference sequence). The CDR3 nucleotides are TGTGCCAGTAGTGGGACAGGGGAGTCTGGGGCCAACGTCCTGACTTTC. Translation gives CASSGTGESGANVLTF.

The rearrangement joins TRBV6-5 to TRBJ1-2; D ambiguous. Germline CDR1 and CDR2: MNHEY and SVGAGI. The germline V and J ends were trimmed by 6 bases and 4 bases, with 9 bases remaining between them. The CDR3 has 12 amino acids. In DNA, the CDR3 is TGTGCCAGCAGCCCGGCGAGCTATGGCTACACCTTC. Its protein is CASSPASYGYTF.

This clone appeared a single time. The gene calls are TRBV30 and TRBJ1-1; 9 nucleotides align to TRBD1. CDR1 GTSNPN and CDR2 SVGIG come from the germline V gene (reference sequence). The V gene end was trimmed by 6 bases and the J gene end by 10 bases; junction bases not matched to a gene: 12. This CDR3 is built from 13 residues. CDR3 sequence (DNA): TGTGCCTGCCGGGACAGGGAAGGCGGGCGAGCTTTCTTT. Residues: CACRDREGGRAFF.

This clone was seen a few times. The genes are TRBV11-2 and TRBJ2-1, with 9 nucleotides matching TRBD1. This CDR3 comprises 15 residues. Unmatched junction bases numbered 6, after V lost 0 bases and J lost 9 bases. Germline V gene data show CDR1 as SGHAT and CDR2 as FQNNGV. DNA for the CDR3: TGTGCCAGCAGCTTAGAAGGACAGGGGTTCAGTGAGCAGTTCTTC. This sequence encodes CASSLEGQGFSEQFF.

This chain joins TRBV2 and TRBJ2-7; 12 positions match TRBD1. CDR3 length: 14 amino acids. The V and J ends lost 6 bases and 5 bases, in that order; junction bases with no gene match: 5. Germline V CDR1 and CDR2: SNHLY, FYNNEI. The CDR3 loop is CASSAGQGAHEQYF. CDR3 nucleotide sequence: TGTGCCAGCAGCGCGGGACAGGGGGCGCACGAGCAGTACTTC.

V and J are TRBV29-1 and TRBJ2-7; D may be TRBD1 or TRBD2 (5 bases each). CDR1 and CDR2 (germline): SQVTM, ANQGSEA. This CDR3 spans 11 amino acids. V was trimmed by 3 bases and J by 6 bases, leaving 9 bases between them. CDR3 amino acids: CSVDGTGEQYF. In DNA form, the CDR3 reads TGCAGCGTTGACGGGACGGGCGAGCAGTACTTC.

The gene calls are TRBV29-1 and TRBJ2-7, with TRBD1 matching over 7 bases. The CDR3 contains 14 residues. Germline V gives CDR1 SQVTM, CDR2 ANQGSEA. With V trimmed by 6 bases and J by 7 bases, 15 bases remained unmatched. The CDR3 nucleotides read TGCAGCGTCCTATCGACAGGGAATCGTGGGGAGCAGTACTTC. This translates into CSVLSTGNRGEQYF.

The rearrangement links TRBV7-9 to TRBJ1-2, with D perhaps matching TRBD1 (6 bases). The V and J ends lost 5 bases and 4 bases respectively, with 17 bases between them. CDR3 length: 15 residues. Germline-derived CDR1 and CDR2 are SEHNR and FQNEAQ (reference sequence). The CDR3 DNA follows: TGTGCCAGCAGCCCCTCGGTGAGGGGGATCTATGGCTACACCTTC. It yields the protein CASSPSVRGIYGYTF.

In this sample, this clone turned up a few times. V gene TRBV11-2 combines with J gene TRBJ2-1, with unresolved D. The germline V and J ends were trimmed by 5 bases and 0 bases, with 11 bases remaining between them. Germline loops: CDR1 SGHAT, CDR2 FQNNGV. The CDR3 spans 15 residues. For the CDR3, the DNA is TGTGCCAGCAGCCTTGACTGGGCCTCCTACAATGAGCAGTTCTTC. Its protein is CASSLDWASYNEQFF.

The V gene is TRBV9, the J gene TRBJ1-4; 10 nucleotides align to TRBD1. There are 16 residues in the CDR3. Germline-derived CDR1 and CDR2 are SGDLS and YYNGEE. Germline trimming cut 3 bases from V and 4 bases from J; bases unmatched to any gene: 6. The DNA for the CDR3 is TGTGCCAGCAGCGCGCAAGGACAGGGGGTTAATGAAAAACTGTTTTTT. It is translated as CASSAQGQGVNEKLFF.